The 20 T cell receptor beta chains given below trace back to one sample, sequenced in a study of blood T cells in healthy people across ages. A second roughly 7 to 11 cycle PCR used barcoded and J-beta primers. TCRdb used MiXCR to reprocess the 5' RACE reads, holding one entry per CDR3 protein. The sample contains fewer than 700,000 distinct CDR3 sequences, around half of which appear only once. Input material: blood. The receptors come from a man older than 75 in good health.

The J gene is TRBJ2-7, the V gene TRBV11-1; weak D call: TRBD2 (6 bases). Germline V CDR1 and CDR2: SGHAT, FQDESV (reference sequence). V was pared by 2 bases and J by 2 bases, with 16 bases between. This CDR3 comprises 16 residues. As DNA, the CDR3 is TGTGCCAGCAGCTTACATTCCGGGACTGGCCCCTACGAGCAGTACTTC. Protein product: CASSLHSGTGPYEQYF.

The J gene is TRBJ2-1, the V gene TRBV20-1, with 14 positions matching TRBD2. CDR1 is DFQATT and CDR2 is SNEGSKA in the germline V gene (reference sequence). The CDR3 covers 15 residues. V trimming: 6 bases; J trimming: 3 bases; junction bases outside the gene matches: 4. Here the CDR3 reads CSAGLAGGNYNEQFF. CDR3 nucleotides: TGCAGTGCAGGACTAGCGGGGGGTAACTACAATGAGCAGTTCTTC.

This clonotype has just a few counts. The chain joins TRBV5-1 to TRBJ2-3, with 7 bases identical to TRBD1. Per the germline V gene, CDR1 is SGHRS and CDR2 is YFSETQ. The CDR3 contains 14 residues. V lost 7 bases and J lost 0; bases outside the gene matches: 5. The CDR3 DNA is TGCGCCAGCCGACAGGGATCTAGCACAGATACGCAGTATTTT. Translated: CASRQGSSTDTQYF.

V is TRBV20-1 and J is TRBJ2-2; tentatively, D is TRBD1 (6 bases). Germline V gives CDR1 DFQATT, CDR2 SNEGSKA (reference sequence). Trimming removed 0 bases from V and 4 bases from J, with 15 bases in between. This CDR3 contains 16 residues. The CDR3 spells CSARDPDRFGTGELFF. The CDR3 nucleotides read TGCAGTGCTAGAGACCCAGACAGGTTCGGCACCGGGGAGCTGTTTTTT.

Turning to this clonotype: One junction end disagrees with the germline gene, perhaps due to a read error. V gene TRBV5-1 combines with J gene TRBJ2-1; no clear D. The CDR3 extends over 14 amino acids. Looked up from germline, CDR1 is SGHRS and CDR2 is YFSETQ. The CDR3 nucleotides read TGCGCCAGCAGCCAAACTGAGTTGAAGAGTGAGCGGTTCTTC. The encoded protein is CASSQTELKSERFF.

CDR3 residues: CASSEPRLNVYERYF. The CDR3 DNA is TGTGCCAGCAGTGAACCCCGCCTTAACGTCTACGAGCGGTACTTC. The chain carries TRBV2 and TRBJ2-5; D is uncertain. Trimming removed 2 bases at V and 13 bases at J, with 23 bases between. This CDR3 region has 15 residues. Germline-derived CDR1 and CDR2 are SNHLY and FYNNEI.

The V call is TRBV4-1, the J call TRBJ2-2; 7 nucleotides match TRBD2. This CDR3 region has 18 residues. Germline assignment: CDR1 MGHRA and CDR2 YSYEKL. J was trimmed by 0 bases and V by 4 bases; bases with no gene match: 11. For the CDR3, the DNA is TGCGCCAGCAGCCTTTTTTTGGGGGGGGGTCCGAACACCGGGGAGCTGTTTTTT. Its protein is CASSLFLGGGPNTGELFF.

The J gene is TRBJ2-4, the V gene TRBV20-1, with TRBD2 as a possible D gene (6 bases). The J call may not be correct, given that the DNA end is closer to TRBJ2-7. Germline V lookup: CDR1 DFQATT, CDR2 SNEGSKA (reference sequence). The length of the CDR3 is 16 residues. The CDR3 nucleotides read TGCAGTGCTAGTCCGAGCGGGCACATAAGGGCCTACGAGCAGTACTTC. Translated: CSASPSGHIRAYEQYF.

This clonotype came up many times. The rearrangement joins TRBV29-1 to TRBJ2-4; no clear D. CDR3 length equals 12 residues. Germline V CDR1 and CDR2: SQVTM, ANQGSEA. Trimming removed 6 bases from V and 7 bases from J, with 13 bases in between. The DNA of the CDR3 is TGCAGCGTACCAGGAGCTGGGAACATTCAGTACTTC. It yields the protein CSVPGAGNIQYF.

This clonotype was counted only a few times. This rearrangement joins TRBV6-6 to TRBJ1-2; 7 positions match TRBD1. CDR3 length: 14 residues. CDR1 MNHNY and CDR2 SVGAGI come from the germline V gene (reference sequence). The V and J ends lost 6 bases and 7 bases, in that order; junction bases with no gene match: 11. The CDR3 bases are TGTGCCAGCAGCCCCCTCGACAGGGCTGGTGGCTACACCTTC. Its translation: CASSPLDRAGGYTF.

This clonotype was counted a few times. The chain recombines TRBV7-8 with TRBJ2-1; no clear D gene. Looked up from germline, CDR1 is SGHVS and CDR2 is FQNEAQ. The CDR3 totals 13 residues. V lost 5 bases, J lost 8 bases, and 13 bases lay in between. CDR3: CASSPRSRYEQFF. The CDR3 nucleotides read TGTGCCAGCAGCCCAAGGTCCCGCTATGAGCAGTTCTTC. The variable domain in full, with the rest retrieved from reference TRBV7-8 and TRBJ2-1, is GAGVSQSPRYKVAKRGQDVALRCDPISGHVSLFWYQQALGQGPEFLTYFQNEAQLDKSGLPSDRFFAERPEGSVSTLKIQRTQQEDSAVYLCASSPRSRYEQFFGPGTRLTVL.

CDR3 DNA: TGTGCCAGCAGCTTAACCCCTAGTGCGGAGGGCCACGAGCAGTACTTC. Translating it yields CASSLTPSAEGHEQYF. The rearrangement uses TRBV7-2 and TRBJ2-7; D is perhaps TRBD2 (6 bases). Germline assignment: CDR1 SGHTA and CDR2 FQGNSA. The CDR3 totals 16 residues. V lost 2 bases, J lost 5 bases, and 19 bases lay in between. Drawing the rest from reference TRBV7-2 and TRBJ2-7, the complete variable domain is GAGVSQSPSNKVTEKGKDVELRCDPISGHTALYWYRQSLGQGLEFLIYFQGNSAPDKSGLPSDRFSAERTGGSVSTLTIQRTQQEDSAVYLCASSLTPSAEGHEQYFGPGTRLTVT.

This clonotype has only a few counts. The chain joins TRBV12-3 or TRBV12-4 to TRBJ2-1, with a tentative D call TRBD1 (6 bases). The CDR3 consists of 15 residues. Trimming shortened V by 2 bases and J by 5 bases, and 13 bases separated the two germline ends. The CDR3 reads CASSLWGQIDNEQFF. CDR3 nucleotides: TGTGCCAGCAGTTTATGGGGGCAGATTGACAATGAGCAGTTCTTC.

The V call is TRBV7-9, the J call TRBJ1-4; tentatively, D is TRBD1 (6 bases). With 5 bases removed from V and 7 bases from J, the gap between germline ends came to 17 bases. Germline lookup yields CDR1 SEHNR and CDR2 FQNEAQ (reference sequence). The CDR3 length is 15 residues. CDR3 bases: TGTGCCAGCAGCCCTACCGCCAGGGGTTCTGAAAAACTGTTTTTT. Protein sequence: CASSPTARGSEKLFF.

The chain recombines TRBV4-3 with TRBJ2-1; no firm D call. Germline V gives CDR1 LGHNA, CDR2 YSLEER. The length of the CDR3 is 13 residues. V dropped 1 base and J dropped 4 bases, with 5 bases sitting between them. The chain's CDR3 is CASSQGPYNEQFF. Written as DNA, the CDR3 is TGCGCCAGCAGCCAAGGACCTTACAATGAGCAGTTCTTC.

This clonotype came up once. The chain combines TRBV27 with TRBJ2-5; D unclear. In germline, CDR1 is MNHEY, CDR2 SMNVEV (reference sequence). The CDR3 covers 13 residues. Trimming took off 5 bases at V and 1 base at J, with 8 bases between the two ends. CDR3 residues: CASSPISQETQYF. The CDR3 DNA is TGTGCCAGCAGTCCTATCTCCCAAGAGACCCAGTACTTC.

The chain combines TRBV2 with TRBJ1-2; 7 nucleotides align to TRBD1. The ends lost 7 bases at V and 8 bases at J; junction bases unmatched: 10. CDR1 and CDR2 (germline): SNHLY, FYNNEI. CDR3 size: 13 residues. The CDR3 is CASMRDRAGGYTF. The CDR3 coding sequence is TGTGCCAGCATGAGGGACAGAGCGGGGGGCTACACCTTC.

As DNA, the CDR3 is TGTGCCAGCAGCTTATCAGCGACTGCGGGCACTGAAGCTTTCTTT. Protein: CASSLSATAGTEAFF. The V and J genes are TRBV7-2 and TRBJ1-1; D gene unclear. Germline CDR1 SGHTA, CDR2 FQGNSA. The CDR3 is 15 residues long. Trimming stripped 2 bases from V and 4 bases from J, with 14 bases between.

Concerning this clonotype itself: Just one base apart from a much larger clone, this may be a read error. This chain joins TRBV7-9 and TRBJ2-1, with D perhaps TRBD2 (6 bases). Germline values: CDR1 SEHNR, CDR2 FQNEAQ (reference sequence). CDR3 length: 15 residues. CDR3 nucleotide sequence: TGTGCCAGCAGCCCCCTGAATAGCGGTTACAATGGGCAGTTCTTC. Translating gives CASSPLNSGYNGQFF. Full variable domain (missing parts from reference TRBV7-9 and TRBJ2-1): DTGVSQNPRHKITKRGQNVTFRCDPISEHNRLYWYRQTLGQGPEFLTYFQNEAQLEKSRLLSDRFSAERPKGSFSTLEIQRTEQGDSAMYLCASSPLNSGYNGQFFGPGTRLTVL.

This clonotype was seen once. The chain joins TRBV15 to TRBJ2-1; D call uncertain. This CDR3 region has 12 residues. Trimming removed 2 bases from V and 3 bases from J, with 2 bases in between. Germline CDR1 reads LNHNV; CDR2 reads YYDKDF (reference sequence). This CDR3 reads CATSRYYNEQFF. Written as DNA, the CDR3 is TGTGCCACCAGCAGATACTACAATGAGCAGTTCTTC.